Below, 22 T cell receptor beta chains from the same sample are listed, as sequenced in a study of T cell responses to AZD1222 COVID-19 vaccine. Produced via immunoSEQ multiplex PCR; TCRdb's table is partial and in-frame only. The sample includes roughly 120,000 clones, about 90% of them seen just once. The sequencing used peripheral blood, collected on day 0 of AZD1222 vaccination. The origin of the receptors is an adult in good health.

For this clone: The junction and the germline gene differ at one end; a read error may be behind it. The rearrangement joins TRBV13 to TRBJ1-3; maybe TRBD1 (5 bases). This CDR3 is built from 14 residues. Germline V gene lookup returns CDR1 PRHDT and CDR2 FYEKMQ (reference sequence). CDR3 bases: TGTGCCAGCAGCCTAGGGGACCCTGGAAACACCATATATTTT. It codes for CASSLGDPGNTIYF.

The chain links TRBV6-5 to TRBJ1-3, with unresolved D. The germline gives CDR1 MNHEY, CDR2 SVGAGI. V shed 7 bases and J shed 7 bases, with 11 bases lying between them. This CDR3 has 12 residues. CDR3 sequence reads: CASTAGSNTIYF. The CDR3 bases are TGTGCCAGCACCGCTGGGAGCAACACCATATATTTT.

CDR3 sequence (DNA): TGTGCCAGCAGTGAGTTAGGAGTTGCGGGTTCACCCCTCCACTTT. It is translated as CASSELGVAGSPLHF. This rearrangement joins TRBV6-4 to TRBJ1-6, with D unclear. V was cut by 3 bases and J by 9 bases, with 15 bases left in between. This CDR3 comprises 15 residues. The germline V gene has CDR1 MRHNA and CDR2 SNTAGT.

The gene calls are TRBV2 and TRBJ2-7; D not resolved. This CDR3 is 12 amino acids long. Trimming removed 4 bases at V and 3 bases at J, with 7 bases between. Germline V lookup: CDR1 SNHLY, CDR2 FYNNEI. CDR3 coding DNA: TGTGCCAGCAGTGCCCGGCTCTACGAGCAGTACTTC. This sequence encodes CASSARLYEQYF.

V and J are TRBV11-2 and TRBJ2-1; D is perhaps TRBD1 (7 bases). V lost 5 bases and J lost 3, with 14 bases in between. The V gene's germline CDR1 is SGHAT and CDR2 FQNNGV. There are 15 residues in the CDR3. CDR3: CASSLSGGNYNEQFF. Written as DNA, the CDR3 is TGTGCCAGCAGCCTCTCAGGGGGGAACTACAATGAGCAGTTCTTC.

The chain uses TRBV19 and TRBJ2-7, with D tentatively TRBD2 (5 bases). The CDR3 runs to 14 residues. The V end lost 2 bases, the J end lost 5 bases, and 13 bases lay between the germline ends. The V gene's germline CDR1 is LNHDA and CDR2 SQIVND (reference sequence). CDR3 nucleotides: TGTGCCAGTAGTATAAAGAGGGAGTTGGACGAGCAGTACTTC. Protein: CASSIKRELDEQYF. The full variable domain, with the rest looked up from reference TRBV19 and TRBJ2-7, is DGGITQSPKYLFRKEGQNVTLSCEQNLNHDAMYWYRQDPGQGLRLIYYSQIVNDFQKGDIAEGYSVSREKKESFPLTVTSAQKNPTAFYLCASSIKRELDEQYFGPGTRLTVT.

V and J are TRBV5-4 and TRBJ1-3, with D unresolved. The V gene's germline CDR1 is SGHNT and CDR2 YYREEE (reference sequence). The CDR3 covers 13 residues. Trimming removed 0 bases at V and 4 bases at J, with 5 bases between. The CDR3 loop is CASSLAEGNTIYF. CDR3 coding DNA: TGTGCCAGCAGCTTGGCCGAGGGAAACACCATATATTTT.

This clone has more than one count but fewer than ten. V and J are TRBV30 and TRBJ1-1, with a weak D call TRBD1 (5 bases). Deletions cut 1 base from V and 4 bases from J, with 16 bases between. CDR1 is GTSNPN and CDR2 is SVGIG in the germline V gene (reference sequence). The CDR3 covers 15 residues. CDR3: CAWSGGRRGGTEAFF. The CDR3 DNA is TGTGCCTGGAGTGGGGGACGGCGGGGGGGCACTGAAGCTTTCTTT.

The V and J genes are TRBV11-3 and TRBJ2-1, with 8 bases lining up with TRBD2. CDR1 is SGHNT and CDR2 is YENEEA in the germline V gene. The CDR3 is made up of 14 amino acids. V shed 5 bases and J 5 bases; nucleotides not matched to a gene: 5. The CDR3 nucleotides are TGTGCCAGCAGCAAGGGACTAGGTCACAATGAGCAGTTCTTC. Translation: CASSKGLGHNEQFF.

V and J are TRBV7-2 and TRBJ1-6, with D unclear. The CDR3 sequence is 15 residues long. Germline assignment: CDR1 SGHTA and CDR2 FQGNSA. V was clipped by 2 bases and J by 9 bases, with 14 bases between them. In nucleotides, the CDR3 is TGTGCCAGCAGCTTAAACAGCATCAACCTTTCACCCCTCCACTTT. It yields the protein CASSLNSINLSPLHF.

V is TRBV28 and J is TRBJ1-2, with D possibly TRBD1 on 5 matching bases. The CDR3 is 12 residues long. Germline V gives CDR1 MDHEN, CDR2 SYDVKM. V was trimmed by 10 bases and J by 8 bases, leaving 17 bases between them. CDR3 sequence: CAIPTGGGGYTF. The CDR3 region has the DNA TGTGCCATACCCACTGGGGGGGGAGGCTACACCTTC.

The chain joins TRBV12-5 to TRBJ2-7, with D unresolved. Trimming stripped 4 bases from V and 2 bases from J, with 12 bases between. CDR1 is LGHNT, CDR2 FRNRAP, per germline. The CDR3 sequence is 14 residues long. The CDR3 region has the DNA TGTGCTAGTGGTTCAAGGACGCCAACCTACGAGCAGTACTTC. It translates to CASGSRTPTYEQYF.

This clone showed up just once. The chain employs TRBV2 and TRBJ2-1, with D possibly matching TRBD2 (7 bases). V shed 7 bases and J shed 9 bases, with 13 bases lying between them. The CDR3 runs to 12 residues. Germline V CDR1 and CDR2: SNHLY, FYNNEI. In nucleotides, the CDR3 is TGTGCCAGCATAGCTAGGGGGGGTGAGCAGTTCTTC. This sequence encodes CASIARGGEQFF.

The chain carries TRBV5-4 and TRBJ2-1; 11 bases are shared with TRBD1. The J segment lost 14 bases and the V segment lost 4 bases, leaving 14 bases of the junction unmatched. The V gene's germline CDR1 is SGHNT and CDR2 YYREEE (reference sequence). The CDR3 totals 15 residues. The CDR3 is CASSVEIGQGAPEFF. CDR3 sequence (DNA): TGTGCCAGCAGCGTGGAAATTGGACAGGGGGCGCCGGAGTTCTTC. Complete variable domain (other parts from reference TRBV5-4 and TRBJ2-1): ETGVTQSPTHLIKTRGQQVTLRCSSQSGHNTVSWYQQALGQGPQFIFQYYREEENGRGNFPPRFSGLQFPNYSSELNVNALELDDSALYLCASSVEIGQGAPEFFGPGTRLTVL.

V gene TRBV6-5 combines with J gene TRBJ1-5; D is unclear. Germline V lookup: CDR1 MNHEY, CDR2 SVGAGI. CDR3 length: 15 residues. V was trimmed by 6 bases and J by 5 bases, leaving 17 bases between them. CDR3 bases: TGTGCCAGCAGGCCGCCGGGGTCATCATATCAGCCCCAGCATTTT. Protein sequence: CASRPPGSSYQPQHF.

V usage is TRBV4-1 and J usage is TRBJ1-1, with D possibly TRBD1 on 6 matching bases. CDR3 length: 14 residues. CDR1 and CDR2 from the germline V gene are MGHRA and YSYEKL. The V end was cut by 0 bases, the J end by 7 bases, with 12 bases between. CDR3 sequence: CASSQEWGGGEAFF. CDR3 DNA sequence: TGCGCCAGCAGCCAAGAGTGGGGGGGCGGTGAAGCTTTCTTT.

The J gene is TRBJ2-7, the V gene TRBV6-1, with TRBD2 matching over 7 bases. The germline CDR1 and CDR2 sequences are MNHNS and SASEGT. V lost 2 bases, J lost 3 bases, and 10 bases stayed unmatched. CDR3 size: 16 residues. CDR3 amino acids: CASSERVGGFGYEQYF. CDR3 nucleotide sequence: TGTGCCAGCAGTGAACGTGTGGGGGGGTTTGGCTACGAGCAGTACTTC.

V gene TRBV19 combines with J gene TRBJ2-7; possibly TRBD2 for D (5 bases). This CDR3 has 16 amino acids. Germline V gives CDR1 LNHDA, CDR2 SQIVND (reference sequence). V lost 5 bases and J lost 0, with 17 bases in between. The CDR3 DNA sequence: TGTGCCAGTAGTGAGTATTGGGGAGCAGGCTCCTACGAGCAGTACTTC. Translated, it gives CASSEYWGAGSYEQYF.

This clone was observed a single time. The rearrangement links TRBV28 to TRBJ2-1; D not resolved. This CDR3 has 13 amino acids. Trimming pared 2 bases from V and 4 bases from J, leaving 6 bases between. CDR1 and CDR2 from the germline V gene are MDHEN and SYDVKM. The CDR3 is CASSLLGYNEQFF. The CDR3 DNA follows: TGTGCCAGCAGTTTACTAGGTTACAATGAGCAGTTCTTC. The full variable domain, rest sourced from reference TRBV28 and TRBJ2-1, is DVKVTQSSRYLVKRTGEKVFLECVQDMDHENMFWYRQDPGLGLRLIYFSYDVKMKEKGDIPEGYSVSREKKERFSLILESASTNQTSMYLCASSLLGYNEQFFGPGTRLTVL.

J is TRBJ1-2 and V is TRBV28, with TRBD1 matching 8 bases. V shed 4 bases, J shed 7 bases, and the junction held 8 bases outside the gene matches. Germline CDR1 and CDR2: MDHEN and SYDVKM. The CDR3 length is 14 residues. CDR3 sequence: CASSSPGGAGGYTF. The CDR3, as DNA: TGTGCCAGCAGTTCCCCAGGGGGCGCGGGTGGCTACACCTTC.

The CDR3 DNA follows: TGTGCCACCAGTGACCCCGCCAAGGGTGGGACTGAAGCTTTCTTT. This encodes CATSDPAKGGTEAFF. This chain uses TRBV24-1 with TRBJ1-1; no definite D call. V was cut by 4 bases and J by 5 bases, with 16 bases left in between. The CDR3 contains 15 residues. Germline V CDR1 and CDR2: KGHDR, SFDVKD.

The CDR3 loop is CASSLGLGSEQYF. The CDR3 DNA reads as TGTGCCAGCAGCTTGGGCCTAGGCTCCGAGCAGTACTTC. This rearrangement joins TRBV5-8 to TRBJ2-7; D is uncertain. The germline CDR1 and CDR2 sequences are SGHTS and YDEGEE. This CDR3 has 13 amino acids. V lost 0 bases, J lost 6 bases, and 10 bases lay in between.